This T cell receptor (beta chain) was sequenced in a study of T cell repertoires in cytomegalovirus infection. Study-wide context: CMV infection together with matching HLA type was indicated by public TCR beta signatures. Study results and caveats: HLA-C-restricted CMV clonotypes gave the most frequent clonotype in two of eight donors.

For this clonotype: Its specificity is not known.

TCRdb re-derived calls from the reads in MiXCR, one entry per CDR3 protein. The repertoire consists of 350,000 to 550,000 distinct CDR3 sequences, with about 33% occurring once and the leading ten covering roughly an eighth. V was pared by 1 base and J by 8 bases, with 18 bases between. This CDR3 has 16 residues. Looked up from germline, CDR1 is LGHNA and CDR2 is YSLEER. The sequencing input was PBMCs. The chain joins TRBV4-3 to TRBJ2-1; no reliable D call. This receptor was identified in a human donor in good health (CMV status not recorded). Some clones in this sample may be carry-over from other donors' samples. In DNA, the CDR3 is TGCGCCAGCAGCCAAGGGGCCACAACCTTTTACCATGAGCAGTTCTTC. Translated, it gives CASSQGATTFYHEQFF.